The rows below give T cell receptor beta chains drawn from one sample of a study of T cell changes during pregnancy in multiple sclerosis. Data came from immunoSEQ multiplex PCR; TCRdb stores just in-frame clones and leaves some out. The data show just under 35,000 clones, with more than 75% seen just once and around 4.2% held by the top ten. The sample here was peripheral blood, taken in the second trimester of pregnancy. Receptors were obtained from a female donor in good health, enrolled as a control in a pregnancy study. The CDR3 runs from the conserved cysteine through the conserved F or W. The D gene is left open where the match is weak. Rows give clone size only sometimes, using once, few, many, or a class for an expanded clone.

cdr3_nt	cdr3_aa	j_call	d_call	v_call	clone_size
TGTGCCAGCAGCTCCCCGGCGGGAAGATATGGCTACACCTTC	CASSSPAGRYGYTF	TRBJ1-2	NA	TRBV7-9	NA
TGTGCCAGCAGTACTCGACTAGCGGGAGGGCGCGAGCAGTTCTTC	CASSTRLAGGREQFF	TRBJ2-1	TRBD2	TRBV6-1	NA
TGCGCCAGCAACGACAGGCCAACCTACGAGCAGTACTTC	CASNDRPTYEQYF	TRBJ2-7	NA	TRBV10-1	NA
TGTGCCAGCAGCCAAACCACTAGCAACGATGAGCAGTTCTTC	CASSQTTSNDEQFF	TRBJ2-1	NA	TRBV6-4	NA
TGTGCCAGCAGCCTAGGTGGGACAGGGACTGAAAAACTGTTTTTT	CASSLGGTGTEKLFF	TRBJ1-4	TRBD1	TRBV9	NA
TGTGCCAGCAGTGTTGGCAGGGATGACACCGGGGAGCTGTTTTTT	CASSVGRDDTGELFF	TRBJ2-2	NA	TRBV6-4	NA
TGTGCCAGCAGCTCGGGAGGGACTAATGAAAAACTGTTTTTT	CASSSGGTNEKLFF	TRBJ1-4	NA	TRBV11-2	NA
TGTGCCAGCAGCGCCAGACTAGCGGGGGGATACAATGAGCAGTTCTTC	CASSARLAGGYNEQFF	TRBJ2-1	TRBD2	TRBV9	NA
TGCAGCGTTGATAGCAAAGGGGGACAGGGGATCTACGAGCAGTACTTC	CSVDSKGGQGIYEQYF	TRBJ2-7	TRBD1	TRBV29-1	once
TGTGCCAGCAGTGGCCGGGACAGGGGTGTCTATGGCTACACCTTC	CASSGRDRGVYGYTF	TRBJ1-2	TRBD1	TRBV6-5	NA
TGTGCCAGCAGGCGGGGGCACGAGCAGTACTTC	CASRRGHEQYF	TRBJ2-7	NA	TRBV28	NA
TGTGCCAGCAGCCTCGGGACTTCGCCCACAGATACGCAGTATTTT	CASSLGTSPTDTQYF	TRBJ2-3	NA	TRBV4-2	NA
TGTGCCAGCAGCCCTGGGAGGGAAGGAAGCAATCAGCCCCAGCATTTT	CASSPGREGSNQPQHF	TRBJ1-5	NA	TRBV5-6	NA
TGTGCCAGCAGCCTCTTAACAGGCAACACTGAAGCTTTCTTT	CASSLLTGNTEAFF	TRBJ1-1	NA	TRBV11-2	NA
TGTGCCAGCAGCCCTGAATCACGGCGGCCAGGGGCTGGGGCCAACGTCCTGACTTTC	CASSPESRRPGAGANVLTF	TRBJ2-6	NA	TRBV5-6	NA
TGTGCCAGCCGACAGGGAAGCAATCAGCCCCAGCATTTT	CASRQGSNQPQHF	TRBJ1-5	TRBD1	TRBV7-8	NA
TGTGCCAGCAGCCCACAGGGAATTGGTGGTTCACCCCTCCACTTT	CASSPQGIGGSPLHF	TRBJ1-6	NA	TRBV5-4	NA
TGCGCCAGCAGCTTCGGGGGGCAAAACATTCAGTACTTC	CASSFGGQNIQYF	TRBJ2-4	NA	TRBV5-1	NA
TGTGCCAGCAGGGATGGGAGCGAGCAGTACTTC	CASRDGSEQYF	TRBJ2-7	NA	TRBV6-5	NA